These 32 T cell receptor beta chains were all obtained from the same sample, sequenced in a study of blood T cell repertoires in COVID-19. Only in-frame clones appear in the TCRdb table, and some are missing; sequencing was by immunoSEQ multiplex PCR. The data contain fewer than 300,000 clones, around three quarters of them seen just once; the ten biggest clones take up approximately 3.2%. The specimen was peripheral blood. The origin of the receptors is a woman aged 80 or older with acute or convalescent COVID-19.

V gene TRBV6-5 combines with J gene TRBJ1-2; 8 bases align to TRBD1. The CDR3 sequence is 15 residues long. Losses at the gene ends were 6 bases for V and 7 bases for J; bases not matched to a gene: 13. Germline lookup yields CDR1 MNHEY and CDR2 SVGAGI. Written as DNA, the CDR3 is TGTGCCAGCAGCCGCGAACCGGGACAGGCGGCTGGCTACACCTTC. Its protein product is CASSREPGQAAGYTF.

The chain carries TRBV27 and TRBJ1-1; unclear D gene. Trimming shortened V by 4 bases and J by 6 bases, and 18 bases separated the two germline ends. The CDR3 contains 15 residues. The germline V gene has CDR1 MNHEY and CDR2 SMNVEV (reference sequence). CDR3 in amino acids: CASSSGRVSGAEAFF. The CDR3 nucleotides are TGTGCCAGCAGTTCCGGCCGGGTTAGCGGGGCTGAAGCTTTCTTT.

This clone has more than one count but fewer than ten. The CDR3 region is CASSYGYFTANSPLHF. The CDR3 region has the DNA TGTGCCAGCAGTTACGGGTATTTCACAGCTAATTCACCCCTCCACTTT. This rearrangement joins TRBV6-6 to TRBJ1-6; D uncertain. With 2 bases removed from V and 6 bases from J, the gap between germline ends came to 14 bases. CDR3 size: 16 residues. The germline gives CDR1 MNHNY, CDR2 SVGAGI (reference sequence).

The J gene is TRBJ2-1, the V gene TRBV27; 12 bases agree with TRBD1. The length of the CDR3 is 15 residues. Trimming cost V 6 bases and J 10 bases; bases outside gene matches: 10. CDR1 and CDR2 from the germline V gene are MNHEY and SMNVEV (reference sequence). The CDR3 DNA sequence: TGTGCCAGCAGAACCGGGACAGGGGGCTTCGGAGAGCAGTTCTTC. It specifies CASRTGTGGFGEQFF.

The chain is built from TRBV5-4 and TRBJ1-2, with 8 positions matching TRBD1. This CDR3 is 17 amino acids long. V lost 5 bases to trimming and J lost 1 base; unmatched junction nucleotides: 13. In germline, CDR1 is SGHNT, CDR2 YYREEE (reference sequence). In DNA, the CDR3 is TGTGCCAGCAGTCCGAAACCCAACAGGGGGAGTAACTATGGCTACACCTTC. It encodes CASSPKPNRGSNYGYTF.

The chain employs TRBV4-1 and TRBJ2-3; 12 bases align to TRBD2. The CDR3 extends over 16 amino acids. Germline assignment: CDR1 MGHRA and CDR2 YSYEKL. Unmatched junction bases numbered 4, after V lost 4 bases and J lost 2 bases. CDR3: CASSPSSGGVTDTQYF. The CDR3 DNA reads TGCGCCAGCAGCCCTTCTAGCGGGGGGGTCACAGATACGCAGTATTTT.

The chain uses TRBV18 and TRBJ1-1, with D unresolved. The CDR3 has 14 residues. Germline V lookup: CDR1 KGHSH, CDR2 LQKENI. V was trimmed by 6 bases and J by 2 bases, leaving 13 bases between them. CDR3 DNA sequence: TGTGCCAGCTCCCCGAGCGGGTTAAACACTGAAGCTTTCTTT. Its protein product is CASSPSGLNTEAFF.

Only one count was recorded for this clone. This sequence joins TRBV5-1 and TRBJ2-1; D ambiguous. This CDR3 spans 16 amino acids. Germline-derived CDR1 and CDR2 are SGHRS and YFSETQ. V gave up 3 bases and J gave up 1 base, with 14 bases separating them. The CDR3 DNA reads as TGCGCCAGCAGCTCTTCCCCGGGTGTTTCCTACAATGAGCAGTTCTTC. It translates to CASSSSPGVSYNEQFF.

CDR3 protein: CASSIGGDTEAFF. The CDR3 DNA is TGTGCCAGCAGCATTGGCGGTGACACTGAAGCTTTCTTT. The rearrangement links TRBV7-9 to TRBJ1-1; D gene unclear. Trimming took off 5 bases at V and 3 bases at J, with 10 bases between the two ends. This CDR3 is built from 13 residues. Germline-derived CDR1 and CDR2 are SEHNR and FQNEAQ (reference sequence).

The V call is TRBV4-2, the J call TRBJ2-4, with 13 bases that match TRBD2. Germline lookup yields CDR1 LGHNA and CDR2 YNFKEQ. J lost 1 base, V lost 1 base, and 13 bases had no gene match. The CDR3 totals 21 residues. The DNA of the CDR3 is TGTGCCAGCAGCCAAGCCGCGGGGACTAGCGGGACTATTAGTGCCAAAAACATTCAGTACTTC. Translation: CASSQAAGTSGTISAKNIQYF.

The CDR3 loop reads CASTRDYGYTF. CDR3 DNA sequence: TGTGCCAGCACGCGGGATTATGGCTACACCTTC. The gene calls are TRBV12-3 or TRBV12-4 and TRBJ1-2; D is uncertain. The CDR3 is made up of 11 amino acids. Trimming took 7 bases from V and 5 from J, leaving 8 bases between them.

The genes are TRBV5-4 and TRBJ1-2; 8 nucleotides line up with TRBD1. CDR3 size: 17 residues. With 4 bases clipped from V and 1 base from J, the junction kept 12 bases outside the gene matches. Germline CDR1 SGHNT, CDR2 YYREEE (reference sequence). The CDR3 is CASSAGQAFEGNYGYTF. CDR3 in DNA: TGTGCCAGCAGCGCGGGACAGGCTTTTGAGGGTAACTATGGCTACACCTTC.

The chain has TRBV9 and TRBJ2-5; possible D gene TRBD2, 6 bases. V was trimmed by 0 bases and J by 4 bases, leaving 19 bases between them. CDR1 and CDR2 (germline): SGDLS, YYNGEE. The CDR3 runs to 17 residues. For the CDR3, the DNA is TGTGCCAGCAGCGTAGGGGCGGGGTACTACGGACGAGAGACCCAGTACTTC. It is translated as CASSVGAGYYGRETQYF.

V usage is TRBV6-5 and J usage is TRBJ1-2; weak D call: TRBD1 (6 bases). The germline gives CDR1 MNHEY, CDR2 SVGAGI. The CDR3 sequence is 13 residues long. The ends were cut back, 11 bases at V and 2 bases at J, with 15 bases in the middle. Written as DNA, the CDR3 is TGTGCCGCATCCCCCGGACAGAACTATGGCTACACCTTC. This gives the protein CAASPGQNYGYTF.

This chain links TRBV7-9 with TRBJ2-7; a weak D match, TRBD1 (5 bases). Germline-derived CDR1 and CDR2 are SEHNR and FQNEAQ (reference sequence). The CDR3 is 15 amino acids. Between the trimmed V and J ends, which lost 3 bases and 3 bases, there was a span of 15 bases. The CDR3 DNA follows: TGTGCCAGCAGCTTGGAGTCCGGACACTTCTACGAGCAGTACTTC. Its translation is CASSLESGHFYEQYF.

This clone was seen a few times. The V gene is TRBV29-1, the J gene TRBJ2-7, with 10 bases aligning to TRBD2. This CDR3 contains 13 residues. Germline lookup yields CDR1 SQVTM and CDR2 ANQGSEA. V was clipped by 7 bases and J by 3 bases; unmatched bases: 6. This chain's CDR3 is CSAGGLADYEQYF. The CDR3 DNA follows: TGCAGCGCCGGAGGACTAGCGGACTACGAGCAGTACTTC.

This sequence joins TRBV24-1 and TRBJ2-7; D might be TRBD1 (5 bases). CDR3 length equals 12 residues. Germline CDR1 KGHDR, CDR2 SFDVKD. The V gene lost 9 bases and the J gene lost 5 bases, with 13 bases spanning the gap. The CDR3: CATPGRVDEQYF. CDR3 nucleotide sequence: TGTGCCACCCCCGGCAGGGTGGACGAGCAGTACTTC.

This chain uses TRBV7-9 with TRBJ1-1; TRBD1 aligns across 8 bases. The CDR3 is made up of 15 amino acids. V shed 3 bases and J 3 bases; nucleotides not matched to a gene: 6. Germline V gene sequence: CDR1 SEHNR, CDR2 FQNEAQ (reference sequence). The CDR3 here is CASSFPDRGYTEAFF. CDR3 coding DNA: TGTGCCAGCAGCTTCCCCGACAGGGGTTACACTGAAGCTTTCTTT.

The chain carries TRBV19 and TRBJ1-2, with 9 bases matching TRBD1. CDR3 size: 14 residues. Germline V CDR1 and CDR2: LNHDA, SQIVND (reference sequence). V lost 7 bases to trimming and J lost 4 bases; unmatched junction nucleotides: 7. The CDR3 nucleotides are TGTGCCAGTAAATTGGGACAGGGACCCTATGGCTACACCTTC. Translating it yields CASKLGQGPYGYTF.

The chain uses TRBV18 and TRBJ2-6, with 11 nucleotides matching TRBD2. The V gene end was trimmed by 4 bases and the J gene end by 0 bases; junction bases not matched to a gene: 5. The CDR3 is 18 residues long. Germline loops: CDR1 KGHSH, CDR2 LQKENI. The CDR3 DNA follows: TGTGCCAGCTCACAGACTAGCGGGGCGAGCTCTGGGGCCAACGTCCTGACTTTC. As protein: CASSQTSGASSGANVLTF.

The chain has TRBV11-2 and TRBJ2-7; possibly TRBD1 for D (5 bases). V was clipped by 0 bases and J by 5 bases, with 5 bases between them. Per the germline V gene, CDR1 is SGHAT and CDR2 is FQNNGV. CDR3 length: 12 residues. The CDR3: CASSLDRDEQYF. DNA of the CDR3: TGTGCCAGCAGCTTAGACAGGGACGAGCAGTACTTC.

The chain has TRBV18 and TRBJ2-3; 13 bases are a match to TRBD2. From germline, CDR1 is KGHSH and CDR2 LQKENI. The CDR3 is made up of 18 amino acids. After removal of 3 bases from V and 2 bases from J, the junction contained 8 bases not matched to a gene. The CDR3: CASSPSLLAGGLTDTQYF. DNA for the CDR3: TGTGCCAGCTCACCCTCCCTACTAGCGGGGGGGCTCACAGATACGCAGTATTTT.

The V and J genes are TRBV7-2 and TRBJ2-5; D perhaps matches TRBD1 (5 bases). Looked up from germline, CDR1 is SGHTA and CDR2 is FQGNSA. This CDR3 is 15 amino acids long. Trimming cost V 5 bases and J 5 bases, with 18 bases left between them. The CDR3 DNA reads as TGTGCCAGCAGCCCCCAAGACAGCCATGGGGAGACCCAGTACTTC. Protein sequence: CASSPQDSHGETQYF.

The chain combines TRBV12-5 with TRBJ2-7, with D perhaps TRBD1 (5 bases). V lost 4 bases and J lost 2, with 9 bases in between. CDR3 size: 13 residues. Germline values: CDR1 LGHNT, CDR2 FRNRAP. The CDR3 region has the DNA TGTGCTAGTGGTTCTGGACAAGCCTACGAGCAGTACTTC. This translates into CASGSGQAYEQYF. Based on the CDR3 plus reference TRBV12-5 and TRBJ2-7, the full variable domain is DARVTQTPRHKVTEMGQEVTMRCQPILGHNTVFWYRQTMMQGLELLAYFRNRAPLDDSGMPKDRFSAEMPDATLATLKIQPSEPRDSAVYFCASGSGQAYEQYFGPGTRLTVT.

The CDR3 region is CASSQVGTGGLGAFF. CDR3 sequence (DNA): TGTGCCAGCAGCCAAGTAGGGACAGGGGGTTTAGGAGCTTTCTTT. V is TRBV3-1 (or the pseudogene TRBV3-2) and J is TRBJ1-1, with TRBD1 matching 11 bases. Trimming cost V 1 base and J 10 bases; bases outside gene matches: 8. Germline V gene sequence: CDR1 LGHDT, CDR2 YNNKEL (reference sequence). CDR3 length: 15 residues.

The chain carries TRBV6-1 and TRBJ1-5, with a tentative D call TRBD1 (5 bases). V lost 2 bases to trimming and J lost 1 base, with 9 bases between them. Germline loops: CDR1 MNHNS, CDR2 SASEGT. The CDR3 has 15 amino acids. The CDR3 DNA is TGTGCCAGCAGTGAATCAGGGTTCAGCAATCAGCCCCAGCATTTT. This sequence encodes CASSESGFSNQPQHF.

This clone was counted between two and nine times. This CDR3 is CASSPSGGRYEQYF. CDR3 nucleotides: TGTGCCAGCAGCCCAAGCGGAGGGCGCTACGAGCAGTACTTC. The J gene is TRBJ2-7, the V gene TRBV3-1 (or the pseudogene TRBV3-2); possibly TRBD2 for D (6 bases). V shed 4 bases and J shed 3 bases, with 13 bases lying between them. From germline, CDR1 is LGHDT and CDR2 YNNKEL (reference sequence). The CDR3 is made up of 14 amino acids.

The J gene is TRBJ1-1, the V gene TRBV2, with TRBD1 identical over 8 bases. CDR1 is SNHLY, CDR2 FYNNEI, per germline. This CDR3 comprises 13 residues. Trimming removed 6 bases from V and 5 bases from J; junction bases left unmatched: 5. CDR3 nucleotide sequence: TGTGCCAGCAGCGCACAGGGGGATACTGAAGCTTTCTTT. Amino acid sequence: CASSAQGDTEAFF.

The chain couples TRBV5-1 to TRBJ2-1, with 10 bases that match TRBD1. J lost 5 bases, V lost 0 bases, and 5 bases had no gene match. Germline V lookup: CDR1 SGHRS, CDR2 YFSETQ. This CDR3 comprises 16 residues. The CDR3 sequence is CASSLAPGQGNNEQFF. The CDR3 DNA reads TGCGCCAGCAGCTTGGCCCCGGGACAGGGGAACAATGAGCAGTTCTTC.

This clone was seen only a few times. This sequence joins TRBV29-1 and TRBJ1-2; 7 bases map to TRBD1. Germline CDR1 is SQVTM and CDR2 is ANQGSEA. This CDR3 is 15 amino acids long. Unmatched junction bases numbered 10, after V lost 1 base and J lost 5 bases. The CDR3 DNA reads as TGCAGCGTTGAAGGTCCGCCAGGGGGTGGGTATGGCTACACCTTC. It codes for CSVEGPPGGGYGYTF.

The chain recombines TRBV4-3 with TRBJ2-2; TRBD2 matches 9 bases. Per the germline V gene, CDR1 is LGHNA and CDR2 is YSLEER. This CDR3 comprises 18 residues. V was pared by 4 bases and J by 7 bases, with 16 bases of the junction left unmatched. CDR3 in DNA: TGCGCCAGCAGCCCTACGACTTGCGGGGGGGCCAGGGTCGGGGAGCTGTTTTTT. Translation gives CASSPTTCGGARVGELFF.

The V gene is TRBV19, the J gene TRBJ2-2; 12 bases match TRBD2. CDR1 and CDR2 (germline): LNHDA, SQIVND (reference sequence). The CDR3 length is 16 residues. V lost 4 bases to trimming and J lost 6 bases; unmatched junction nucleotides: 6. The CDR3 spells CASSTPTSGRPGELFF. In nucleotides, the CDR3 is TGTGCCAGTAGTACACCGACTAGCGGGAGACCCGGGGAGCTGTTTTTT.